This TCR beta chain was sequenced during a study of early T cells in non-severe SARS-CoV-2 infection. In the study overall: Chains were not paired, and sequencing was done on bulk RNA from unsorted whole blood. Regarding the study as a whole: Anti-spike CD8 responses were favored in VDJdb matching, and private and CD4 specificities were missed.

This clonotype was counted at least ten times. Its antigen is unknown. The CDR3 runs to 13 residues. Trimming cost V 3 bases and J 1 base, with 7 bases left between them. Unique molecular identifiers were affixed to single, distinct cDNA molecules. TCRdb itself ran the 5' RACE reads through MiXCR, one entry per CDR3 protein. The profile shows 50,000 to 65,000 distinct CDR3 sequences, 13% of them singletons. This sequence originates from an adult who was a healthcare worker with PCR-confirmed SARS-CoV-2 infection or an uninfected control (not recorded which). The chain is built from TRBV12-3 or TRBV12-4 and TRBJ2-7; D gene unclear. Sequences were obtained from whole blood. CDR3 DNA sequence: TGTGCCAGCAGTTTTGGGGTTTCCTACGAGCAGTACTTC. Translation: CASSFGVSYEQYF.